Presented here are 5 T cell receptor beta chains from one specimen sequenced in a study of T cells in Graves' hyperthyroidism and ophthalmopathy. Amplified regions were TCR beta CDR3 sequences from RNA transcripts. The TCR CDR3 first-round RT-PCR relied on the HTBI primer set. TCRdb reprocessed the multiplex PCR reads with MiXCR, giving one entry per CDR3 protein. This table holds fewer than 450,000 distinct CDR3 sequences, about 18% found once. Sequenced input: blood. The receptors shown here come from a man between 18 and 35 years old with Graves' ophthalmopathy.

This clonotype was counted many times. J is TRBJ1-1 and V is TRBV5-1; tentatively, D is TRBD1 (5 bases). CDR3 length: 14 amino acids. Germline CDR1 and CDR2: SGHRS and YFSETQ. V was cut by 5 bases and J by 4 bases, with 15 bases left in between. CDR3 nucleotides: TGCGCCAGCAGAAATAGCAGGGCAGGCACTGAAGCTTTCTTT. Its translation is CASRNSRAGTEAFF.

This clonotype has only a few counts. The chain uses TRBV6-1 and TRBJ1-6; D is uncertain. CDR1 is MNHNS, CDR2 SASEGT, per germline. This CDR3 spans 13 amino acids. Between the trimmed V and J ends, which lost 0 bases and 8 bases, there was a span of 5 bases. The CDR3 sequence: CASSEAKYSPLHF. For the CDR3, the DNA is TGTGCCAGCAGTGAAGCCAAGTATTCACCCCTCCACTTT.

This clonotype was detected a few times. The chain combines TRBV18 with TRBJ2-3, with 10 nucleotides matching TRBD2. CDR1 is KGHSH and CDR2 is LQKENI in the germline V gene. This CDR3 has 16 residues. V was pared by 3 bases and J by 3 bases, with 6 bases of the junction left unmatched. The CDR3 protein is CASSPSSGGRTDTQYF. In nucleotides, the CDR3 is TGTGCCAGCTCACCTTCTAGCGGGGGAAGAACAGATACGCAGTATTTT. Filled out from reference TRBV18 and TRBJ2-3, the complete variable domain reads NAGVMQNPRHLVRRRGQEARLRCSPMKGHSHVYWYRQLPEEGLKFMVYLQKENIIDESGMPKERFSAEFPKEGPSILRIQQVVRGDSAAYFCASSPSSGGRTDTQYFGPGTRLTVL.

The genes are TRBV15 and TRBJ2-5, with D possibly matching TRBD2 (6 bases). The germline CDR1 and CDR2 sequences are LNHNV and YYDKDF (reference sequence). The V end lost 1 base, the J end lost 5 bases, and 8 bases lay between the germline ends. The CDR3 spans 13 residues. The CDR3 DNA reads as TGTGCCACCAGCAGAGGGGGGAGGGAGACCCAGTACTTC. It encodes CATSRGGRETQYF.

This clonotype has only a few counts. The genes are TRBV6-2 or TRBV6-3 and TRBJ2-6, with 7 positions matching TRBD1. V was clipped by 8 bases and J by 4 bases; unmatched bases: 17. The CDR3 length is 18 residues. Germline CDR1 and CDR2: MNHEY and SVGEGT. Here the CDR3 reads CASRARQGVDSGANVLTF. As DNA, the CDR3 is TGTGCCAGCCGTGCCCGACAGGGTGTAGACTCCGGGGCCAACGTCCTGACTTTC.